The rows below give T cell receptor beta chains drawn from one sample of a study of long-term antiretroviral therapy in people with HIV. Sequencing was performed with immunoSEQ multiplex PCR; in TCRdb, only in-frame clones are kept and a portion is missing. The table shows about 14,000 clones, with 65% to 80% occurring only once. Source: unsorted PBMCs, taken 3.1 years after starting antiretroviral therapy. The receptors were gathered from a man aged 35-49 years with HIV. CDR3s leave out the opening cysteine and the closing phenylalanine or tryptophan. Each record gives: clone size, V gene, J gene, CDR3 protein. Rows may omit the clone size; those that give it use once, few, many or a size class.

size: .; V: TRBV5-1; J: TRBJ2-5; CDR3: ASSRRQGAEETQY
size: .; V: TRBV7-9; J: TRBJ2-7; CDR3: ASSLILNEQY
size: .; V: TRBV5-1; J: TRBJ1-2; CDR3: ASSRDGQGKQGYT
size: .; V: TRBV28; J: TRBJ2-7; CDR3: ASSLRTELYFDEQY
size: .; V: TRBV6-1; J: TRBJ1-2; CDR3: ASGVLGYT
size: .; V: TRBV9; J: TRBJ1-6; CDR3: ASSARDPQHSPLH
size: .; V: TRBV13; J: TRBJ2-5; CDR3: ASSLASGYGETQY
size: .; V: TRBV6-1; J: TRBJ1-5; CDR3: ASSSDQPQH
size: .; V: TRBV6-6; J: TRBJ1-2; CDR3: ASSSVPGIGYT
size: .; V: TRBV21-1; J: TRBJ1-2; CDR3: ASTPLWEDYGYT
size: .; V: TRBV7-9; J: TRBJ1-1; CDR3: ASSPGFLRQGGHTEAF
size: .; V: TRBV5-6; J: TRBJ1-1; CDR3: ASSGGGVDTEAF
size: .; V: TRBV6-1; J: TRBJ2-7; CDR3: ASNQGLLTEQY
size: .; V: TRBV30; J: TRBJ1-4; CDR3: AWDLRDREVPKLF
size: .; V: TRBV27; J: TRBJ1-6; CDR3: ASSWQTYSPLH
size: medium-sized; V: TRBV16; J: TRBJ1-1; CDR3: ASSDGGNTEAF
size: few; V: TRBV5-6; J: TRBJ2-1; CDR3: ASSIVANEQF
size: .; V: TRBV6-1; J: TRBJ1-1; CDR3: ASSGQGRLNTEAF
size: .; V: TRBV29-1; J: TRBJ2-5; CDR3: SVDSELKGQETQY
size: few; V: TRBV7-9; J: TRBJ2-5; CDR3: ASSHRVQGVEETQY
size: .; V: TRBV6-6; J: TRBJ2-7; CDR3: ASTGTSGASYEQY
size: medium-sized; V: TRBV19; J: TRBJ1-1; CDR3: ASSIPGQEEAF
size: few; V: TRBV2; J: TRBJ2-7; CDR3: ASSEVRGPEEQY
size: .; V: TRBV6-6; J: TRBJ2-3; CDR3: ASSYWGTSGTDTQY
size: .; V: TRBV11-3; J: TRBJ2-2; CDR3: ASRRNGGANTGELF
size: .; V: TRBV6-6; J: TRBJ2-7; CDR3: ASSSNYEQY
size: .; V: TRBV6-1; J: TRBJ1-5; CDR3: ASSDNQPQH
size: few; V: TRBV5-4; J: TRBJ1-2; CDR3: ASTPAGLTMGYT
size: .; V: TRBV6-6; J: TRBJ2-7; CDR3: ASSYSTGRLSYEQY
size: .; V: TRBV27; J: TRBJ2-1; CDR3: ASTQRAGTDNEQF